This T cell receptor (beta chain) was observed in a study of CD8 T cells in Susac syndrome. The V end lost 3 bases, the J end lost 4 bases, and 18 bases lay between the germline ends. This CDR3 has 15 residues. CDR1 is DFQATT and CDR2 is SNEGSKA in the germline V gene (reference sequence). About 0.5 to 1 ug RNA was reverse transcribed with random hexamers. MiXCR, applied by TCRdb to the immunoSEQ multiplex PCR reads, yields one record per CDR3 protein. This sample yields hundreds of thousands of distinct CDR3 sequences, of which about 94% are seen a single time; about 0.14% belongs to the top ten. Input material: CD4+ T cells from PBMCs. V is TRBV20-1 and J is TRBJ2-5, with D perhaps being TRBD1 or TRBD2 (5 bases each). This TCR was sampled from a human donor with Susac syndrome. CDR3 nucleotide sequence: TGCAGTGCTAGCACCATTGGGGGATCTCGAGAGACCCAGTACTTC. This gives the protein CSASTIGGSRETQYF.